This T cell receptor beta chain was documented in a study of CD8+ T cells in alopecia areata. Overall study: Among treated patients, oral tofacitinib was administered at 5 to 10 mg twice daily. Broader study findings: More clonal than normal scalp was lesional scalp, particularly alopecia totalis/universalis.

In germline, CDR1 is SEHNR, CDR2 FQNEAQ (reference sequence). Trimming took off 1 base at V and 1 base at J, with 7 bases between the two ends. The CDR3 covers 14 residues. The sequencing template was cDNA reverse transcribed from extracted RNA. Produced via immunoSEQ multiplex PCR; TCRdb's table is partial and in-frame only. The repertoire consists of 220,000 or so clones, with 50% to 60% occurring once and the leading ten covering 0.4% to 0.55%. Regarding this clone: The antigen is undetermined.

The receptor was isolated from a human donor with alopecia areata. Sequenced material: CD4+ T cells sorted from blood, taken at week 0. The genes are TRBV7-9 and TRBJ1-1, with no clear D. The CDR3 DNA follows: TGTGCCAGCAGCTTAGGGGCGGGGAACACTGAAGCTTTCTTT. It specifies CASSLGAGNTEAFF.